The 3 T cell receptor beta chains reported below all come from one sample, sequenced in a study of T cells in Graves' hyperthyroidism and ophthalmopathy. Amplification of TCR beta CDR3 regions was performed using RNA transcripts as template. HTBI primers were used for first-round RT-PCR of the TCR CDR3. TCRdb reprocessed the multiplex PCR reads via MiXCR and lists one record per CDR3 protein. The sample has 550,000 to 650,000 distinct CDR3 sequences; around 14% are singletons. The sequencing sample was made of blood. The receptors here all came from a woman in her twenties or thirties with Graves' hyperthyroidism that later progressed to Graves' ophthalmopathy.

There are many counts of this clonotype. This sequence joins TRBV2 and TRBJ2-7; D unclear. The CDR3 contains 10 residues. The ends were cut back, 4 bases at V and 6 bases at J, with 4 bases in the middle. CDR1 is SNHLY and CDR2 is FYNNEI in the germline V gene. CDR3 residues: CASSGGEQYF. The CDR3 bases are TGTGCCAGCAGTGGGGGCGAGCAGTACTTC. The complete variable domain, with remaining parts taken from reference TRBV2 and TRBJ2-7, reads EPEVTQTPSHQVTQMGQEVILRCVPISNHLYFYWYRQILGQKVEFLVSFYNNEISEKSEIFDDQFSVERPDGSNFTLKIRSTKLEDSAMYFCASSGGEQYFGPGTRLTVT.

The rearrangement joins TRBV20-1 to TRBJ1-5; unclear D gene. Trimming took off 4 bases at V and 0 bases at J, with 10 bases between the two ends. CDR3 length equals 14 residues. The germline gives CDR1 DFQATT, CDR2 SNEGSKA (reference sequence). CDR3 sequence: CSAMADDSNQPQHF. The CDR3 coding sequence is TGCAGTGCTATGGCAGACGATAGCAATCAGCCCCAGCATTTT.

This clonotype was seen many times. A junction end diverges from the germline sequence, so it may reflect a read error. V usage is TRBV20-1 and J usage is TRBJ1-3, with a weak D call TRBD1 (5 bases). CDR3 size: 12 residues. Germline CDR1 DFQATT, CDR2 SNEGSKA (reference sequence). CDR3 region: CSARDPVDTTYF. The CDR3 bases are TGCAGTGCTAGAGATCCTGTGGACACCACATATTTT.